The 31 T cell receptor beta chains listed next were all sequenced from one sample in a study of T cell repertoires in cytomegalovirus infection. TCRdb re-analysed the reads in MiXCR, keeping a single row per CDR3 protein. Among under 450,000 distinct CDR3 sequences listed, about 35% were seen once. Their cognate antigens are unknown. The source was cultured PBMCs, collected from culture after CMV antigen stimulation. The receptors derive from a human donor in good health (CMV status not recorded). Some clones in this sample may be carry-over from other donors' samples.

The rearrangement links TRBV6-1 to TRBJ1-2; tentative D call: TRBD1 (6 bases). Germline assignment: CDR1 MNHNS and CDR2 SASEGT. Trimming took off 4 bases at V and 6 bases at J, with 15 bases between the two ends. This CDR3 spans 14 amino acids. The CDR3 bases are TGTGCCAGCAGTGTCTTTACAGGGCCGGATGGCTACACCTTC. It codes for CASSVFTGPDGYTF.

V and J are TRBV7-2 and TRBJ2-2, with 8 bases lining up with TRBD1. The ends lost 5 bases at V and 3 bases at J; junction bases unmatched: 5. This CDR3 comprises 15 residues. Looked up from germline, CDR1 is SGHTA and CDR2 is FQGNSA. The CDR3 protein is CASSPDRVHTGELFF. The CDR3 DNA is TGTGCCAGCAGCCCGGACAGGGTTCACACCGGGGAGCTGTTTTTT.

The chain recombines TRBV4-1 with TRBJ2-3, with D perhaps TRBD2 (6 bases). Germline V gene lookup returns CDR1 MGHRA and CDR2 YSYEKL. Trimming removed 5 bases at V and 5 bases at J, with 11 bases between. The CDR3 consists of 13 residues. The chain's CDR3 is CASSERLGDTQYF. CDR3 sequence (DNA): TGCGCCAGCAGCGAACGACTAGGAGATACGCAGTATTTT.

The chain combines TRBV12-3 or TRBV12-4 with TRBJ1-1, with no clear D. This CDR3 contains 14 residues. The V gene lost 6 bases and the J gene lost 1 base, with 12 bases spanning the gap. CDR3 nucleotides: TGTGCCAGCAGCCATCGAGCGGGGAACACTGAAGCTTTCTTT. It specifies CASSHRAGNTEAFF.

The rearrangement links TRBV3-1 to TRBJ2-7; D remains unclear. The germline gives CDR1 LGHDT, CDR2 YNNKEL (reference sequence). The CDR3 has 13 amino acids. V lost 6 bases and J 1 base, leaving 10 bases between the germline ends. CDR3 protein: CASSLRKSYEQYF. The CDR3 DNA sequence: TGTGCCAGCAGTCTCCGAAAATCCTACGAGCAGTACTTC.

This clonotype occurred a few times. V gene TRBV7-8 combines with J gene TRBJ2-1; 12 bases are shared with TRBD2. The ends lost 5 bases at V and 9 bases at J; junction bases unmatched: 14. The CDR3 has 17 amino acids. Germline V gives CDR1 SGHVS, CDR2 FQNEAQ. In nucleotides, the CDR3 is TGTGCCAGCAGCAATAGGCTAGCGGGAGGGCCCTTGGTTGAGCAGTTCTTC. This encodes CASSNRLAGGPLVEQFF.

This clonotype has ten or more counts. The chain uses TRBV12-3 or TRBV12-4 and TRBJ2-1; D remains ambiguous. V was cut by 3 bases and J by 0 bases, with 9 bases left in between. The CDR3 has 15 residues. CDR3 residues: CASSFGLSSYNEQFF. The CDR3 DNA reads TGTGCCAGCAGTTTCGGGTTAAGCTCCTACAATGAGCAGTTCTTC.

This clonotype was seen a handful of times. CDR3 amino acids: CASSHKTSGRSYEQYF. CDR3 in DNA: TGCGCCAGCAGCCACAAGACTAGCGGGCGCTCCTACGAGCAGTACTTC. This sequence joins TRBV4-1 and TRBJ2-7; 10 nucleotides align to TRBD2. The CDR3 spans 16 residues. The J segment lost 0 bases and the V segment lost 3 bases, leaving 5 bases of the junction unmatched. The germline V gene has CDR1 MGHRA and CDR2 YSYEKL.

The rearrangement joins TRBV28 to TRBJ2-5; 10 nucleotides agree with TRBD1. This CDR3 spans 15 amino acids. Trimming cost V 8 bases and J 3 bases; bases outside gene matches: 9. Germline loops: CDR1 MDHEN, CDR2 SYDVKM. DNA of the CDR3: TGTGCCAGCGGCTATTCCGGGACAGGGGAAGAGACCCAGTACTTC. It translates to CASGYSGTGEETQYF.

There are many counts of this clonotype. This rearrangement joins TRBV7-2 to TRBJ2-3, with TRBD2 identical over 13 bases. Germline values: CDR1 SGHTA, CDR2 FQGNSA. With V trimmed by 5 bases and J by 1 base, 3 bases remained unmatched. The CDR3 loop spans 16 amino acids. The CDR3 sequence is CASSMGLAGRTDTQYF. As DNA, the CDR3 is TGTGCCAGCAGCATGGGACTAGCGGGGCGCACAGATACGCAGTATTTT.

This clonotype was counted between two and nine times. This rearrangement joins TRBV7-2 to TRBJ2-1, with TRBD2 as a possible D gene (5 bases). CDR1 SGHTA and CDR2 FQGNSA come from the germline V gene. The CDR3 is made up of 13 amino acids. The ends were cut back, 4 bases at V and 5 bases at J, with 9 bases in the middle. CDR3 nucleotides: TGTGCCAGCAGCTCGCGGGCAAACAATGAGCAGTTCTTC. Residues: CASSSRANNEQFF.

The V gene is TRBV6-2 or TRBV6-3, the J gene TRBJ2-7; TRBD2 aligns across 8 bases. V trimming: 5 bases; J trimming: 2 bases; junction bases outside the gene matches: 11. The CDR3 has 16 residues. In germline, CDR1 is MNHEY, CDR2 SVGEGT. For the CDR3, the DNA is TGTGCCAGCAGTGACCCCGCGGGGGGAACCCCCTACGAGCAGTACGTC. The encoded protein is CASSDPAGGTPYEQYV.

This clonotype has just a few counts. CDR3 DNA: TGTGCCAGCAGCTCCGAAACCTTTCCCTCCGGGCCAGCCCCGGAGACCCAGTACTTC. Translating gives CASSSETFPSGPAPETQYF. This chain links TRBV11-2 with TRBJ2-5, with D hard to call. The CDR3 runs to 19 residues. The germline V and J ends were trimmed by 4 bases and 5 bases, with 29 bases remaining between them. Germline V gene sequence: CDR1 SGHAT, CDR2 FQNNGV.

This clonotype was seen repeatedly, ten times or more. The V gene is TRBV7-2, the J gene TRBJ2-1; the D is unclear. Between the trimmed V and J ends, which lost 6 bases and 6 bases, there was a span of 3 bases. This CDR3 contains 10 residues. Germline values: CDR1 SGHTA, CDR2 FQGNSA. CDR3 loop: CASSRNEQFF. CDR3 sequence (DNA): TGTGCCAGCAGTCGCAATGAGCAGTTCTTC.

V is TRBV5-1 and J is TRBJ2-1; 7 bases align to TRBD2. CDR1 and CDR2 (germline): SGHRS, YFSETQ. The J segment lost 2 bases and the V segment lost 2 bases, leaving 4 bases of the junction unmatched. CDR3 size: 15 residues. CDR3: CASSLTGTTYNEQFF. For the CDR3, the DNA is TGCGCCAGCAGCTTAACCGGGACTACCTACAATGAGCAGTTCTTC.

V usage is TRBV20-1 and J usage is TRBJ2-3; D may be TRBD2 (6 bases). V was cut by 6 bases and J by 0 bases, with 13 bases left in between. Looked up from germline, CDR1 is DFQATT and CDR2 is SNEGSKA (reference sequence). CDR3 length: 14 amino acids. The CDR3 is CSARDWQSTDTQYF. The CDR3 DNA reads TGCAGTGCGAGGGACTGGCAAAGCACAGATACGCAGTATTTT.

This rearrangement joins TRBV19 to TRBJ2-1; D is perhaps TRBD2 (6 bases). Germline lookup yields CDR1 LNHDA and CDR2 SQIVND (reference sequence). Between the trimmed V and J ends, which lost 3 bases and 6 bases, there was a span of 18 bases. CDR3 length: 16 residues. This chain's CDR3 is CASSMIAGGPLNEQFF. In DNA, the CDR3 is TGTGCCAGTAGTATGATAGCAGGAGGGCCGCTCAATGAGCAGTTCTTC.

In this sample, this clonotype turned up a few times. CDR3 nucleotides: TGCGCCAGCAGCTTGGACAGTACCATTCAAACTTTCTTT. Its protein is CASSLDSTIQTFF. The genes are TRBV4-1 and TRBJ1-1; D might be TRBD1 (6 bases). Deletions cut 5 bases from V and 12 bases from J, with 19 bases between. This CDR3 region has 13 residues. Germline-derived CDR1 and CDR2 are MGHRA and YSYEKL.

CDR3 residues: CASSSYRRGATGELFF. The CDR3 nucleotides are TGTGCCAGCAGTTCTTACCGACGAGGGGCCACCGGGGAGCTGTTTTTT. V usage is TRBV28 and J usage is TRBJ2-2; D is possibly TRBD1 or TRBD2 (5 bases each). This CDR3 contains 16 residues. Trimming took off 4 bases at V and 4 bases at J, with 16 bases between the two ends. Germline CDR1 MDHEN, CDR2 SYDVKM.

This clonotype was observed a few times. The gene calls are TRBV20-1 and TRBJ2-5; TRBD1 agrees at 9 bases. The germline gives CDR1 DFQATT, CDR2 SNEGSKA (reference sequence). J lost 1 base, V lost 1 base, and 10 bases had no gene match. The CDR3 is 17 residues long. The CDR3 spells CSARVNDRGLRQETQYF. CDR3 coding DNA: TGCAGTGCTAGAGTTAATGACAGGGGGTTACGCCAAGAGACCCAGTACTTC.

The genes are TRBV6-5 and TRBJ2-3; no clear D gene. Germline V lookup: CDR1 MNHEY, CDR2 SVGAGI. CDR3 size: 14 residues. Between the trimmed V and J ends, which lost 7 bases and 4 bases, there was a span of 15 bases. The CDR3 DNA follows: TGTGCCAGCACCCCAGGCCTTATCGCAGATACGCAGTATTTT. This sequence encodes CASTPGLIADTQYF.

This clonotype appeared many times. This rearrangement joins TRBV18 to TRBJ1-5; D remains unclear. Trimming left V 1 base short and J 7 bases short, with 14 bases between. CDR1 is KGHSH and CDR2 is LQKENI in the germline V gene. CDR3 length equals 15 residues. As DNA, the CDR3 is TGTGCCAGCTCACCACAGGGTACGTACGGACAGCCCCAGCATTTT. Translating it yields CASSPQGTYGQPQHF.

The chain carries TRBV10-3 and TRBJ1-4; D is ambiguous. The CDR3 has 13 residues. Germline lookup yields CDR1 ENHRY and CDR2 SYGVKD. The V and J ends lost 4 bases and 10 bases respectively, with 13 bases between them. Here the CDR3 DNA reads TGTGCCATCAGTGGGACCGAGGGTGGAAAACTGTTTTTT. This encodes CAISGTEGGKLFF.

The chain recombines TRBV19 with TRBJ2-1; 11 nucleotides match TRBD2. Trimming cost V 6 bases and J 5 bases; bases outside gene matches: 6. The CDR3 consists of 15 residues. CDR1 and CDR2 from the germline V gene are LNHDA and SQIVND (reference sequence). CDR3 DNA: TGTGCCAGTAGCCAAGGGACTAGCGGACACAATGAGCAGTTCTTC. It specifies CASSQGTSGHNEQFF. The complete variable domain, with remaining parts taken from reference TRBV19 and TRBJ2-1, reads DGGITQSPKYLFRKEGQNVTLSCEQNLNHDAMYWYRQDPGQGLRLIYYSQIVNDFQKGDIAEGYSVSREKKESFPLTVTSAQKNPTAFYLCASSQGTSGHNEQFFGPGTRLTVL.

The V call is TRBV4-2, the J call TRBJ2-5; D ambiguous. Trimming took 0 bases from V and 2 from J, leaving 10 bases between them. Germline CDR1 and CDR2: LGHNA and YNFKEQ. This CDR3 comprises 15 residues. In DNA, the CDR3 is TGTGCCAGCAGCCAAGATGTCCAGACTCAAGAGACCCAGTACTTC. It yields the protein CASSQDVQTQETQYF.

The genes are TRBV30 and TRBJ2-5; possible D gene TRBD2, 6 bases. This CDR3 has 13 residues. The V gene's germline CDR1 is GTSNPN and CDR2 SVGIG (reference sequence). V lost 2 bases to trimming and J lost 5 bases, with 12 bases between them. CDR3 protein: CAWSRLGRETQYF. The CDR3 nucleotides are TGTGCCTGGAGTCGACTAGGGAGGGAGACCCAGTACTTC. Full variable domain (outside the CDR3, taken from reference TRBV30 and TRBJ2-5): SQTIHQWPATLVQPVGSPLSLECTVEGTSNPNLYWYRQAAGRGLQLLFYSVGIGQISSEVPQNLSASRPQDRQFILSSKKLLLSDSGFYLCAWSRLGRETQYFGPGTRLLVL.

This chain's CDR3 is CASSLVRTSGRRSFNEQFF. DNA for the CDR3: TGTGCCAGCAGCTTAGTACGGACTAGCGGGAGACGTAGCTTCAATGAGCAGTTCTTC. The chain carries TRBV11-2 and TRBJ2-1; 13 bases fit TRBD2. Germline lookup yields CDR1 SGHAT and CDR2 FQNNGV. CDR3 length: 19 amino acids. J gave up 6 bases and V 1 base, and 12 bases lay outside the gene matches.

A few counts support this clonotype. The rearrangement uses TRBV7-6 and TRBJ2-7; a possible D gene is TRBD1 (6 bases). CDR1 and CDR2 from the germline V gene are SGHVS and FNYEAQ. This CDR3 region has 15 residues. V was shortened by 1 base and J by 3 bases, with 13 bases between the two germline ends. This CDR3 reads CASSLGQATFYEQYF. CDR3 nucleotide sequence: TGTGCCAGCAGCTTAGGACAGGCGACGTTCTACGAGCAGTACTTC. The full variable domain, in which reference TRBV7-6 and TRBJ2-7 provide the parts outside the CDR3, is GAGVSQSPRYKVTKRGQDVALRCDPISGHVSLYWYRQALGQGPEFLTYFNYEAQQDKSGLPNDRFSAERPEGSISTLTIQRTEQRDSAMYRCASSLGQATFYEQYFGPGTRLTVT.

This clonotype was detected only a few times. The chain employs TRBV7-2 and TRBJ1-3, with 11 positions matching TRBD1. CDR1 and CDR2 from the germline V gene are SGHTA and FQGNSA. J gave up 2 bases and V 5 bases, and 2 bases lay outside the gene matches. This CDR3 contains 15 residues. As DNA, the CDR3 is TGTGCCAGCAGCCAGGGACAGGGGGCTGGAAACACCATATATTTT. As protein: CASSQGQGAGNTIYF.

The V gene is TRBV2, the J gene TRBJ2-7; 7 positions match TRBD2. Trimming removed 3 bases from V and 0 bases from J; junction bases left unmatched: 8. CDR1 is SNHLY and CDR2 is FYNNEI in the germline V gene. The CDR3 consists of 16 residues. CDR3 DNA sequence: TGTGCCAGCAGTGATAGCCTAGCGGATAGCTCCTACGAGCAGTACGTC. It specifies CASSDSLADSSYEQYV.

This clonotype was found a few times. CDR3 sequence reads: CSARGVGTGELFF. CDR3 DNA sequence: TGCAGTGCTCGGGGGGTTGGCACCGGGGAGCTGTTTTTT. The V call is TRBV20-1, the J call TRBJ2-2, with TRBD2 identical over 7 bases. This CDR3 comprises 13 residues. V gave up 5 bases and J gave up 4 bases; unmatched junction bases: 4. Germline V gives CDR1 DFQATT, CDR2 SNEGSKA (reference sequence).